This TCR beta chain was identified in a study of regulatory T cells in long-lasting Graves disease. The CDR3 runs to 16 residues. After removal of 4 bases from V and 0 bases from J, the junction contained 6 bases not matched to a gene. The V gene's germline CDR1 is SGHNT and CDR2 YYREEE (reference sequence). HTBI primers from iRepertoire and Arm-PCR of CDR3 regions yielded the TCR beta libraries. One entry per CDR3 protein, called by TCRdb with MiXCR from the multiplex PCR reads. Of about 400,000 distinct CDR3 sequences in the sample, approximately 15% are singletons; the top ten hold approximately 7.8%. Time point indicated: newly diagnosed GD, antithyroid drugs for less than 3 months. PBMC RNA served as the TCR library source. In addition, the sample was reused for a study of T cells in Graves' hyperthyroidism and ophthalmopathy. That study reports: Criteria for exclusion of patients were uncontrolled infection, other autoimmune disease, pregnancy or lactation. On the basis of clinical symptoms, serum thyroxine and TRAb, thyroid ultrasound and orbital computed tomography, diagnoses were made. Researchers ran a first-round RT-PCR on the TCR CDR3 using the HTBI primer set.

The sequence was obtained from a woman in her 40s with Graves disease. The input for sequencing was peripheral blood mononuclear cells (PBMCs), taken at new diagnosis, from a patient treated with antithyroid drugs. This chain uses TRBV5-4 with TRBJ2-1; 8 nucleotides align to TRBD1. The DNA of the CDR3 is TGTGCCAGCAGCCTGGCAGGGGGCAACTCCTACAATGAGCAGTTCTTC. Translating it yields CASSLAGGNSYNEQFF.